The 15 T cell receptor delta chains reported below all come from one sample, sequenced in a study of gamma-delta chains in newborns, infants, children. TCRdb re-called the reads with CATT. The sample consists of around 5,000 delta-chain clones, around 4.7% of them appearing once. Sequences were obtained from blood. The receptors come from a child who was a newborn, infant or young child, either healthy, febrile or measles-vaccinated (not recorded which).

A word on this clone: Just one base apart from a much larger clone, this may be a read error. Other DNA variants within this sample encode the same CDR3. V and J are TRDV2 and TRDJ2; maybe TRDD3 (5 bases). The CDR3 runs to 16 residues. CDR1 GEAIGNYY and CDR2 EKD come from the germline V gene. The CDR3 reads CACDTVGGSLTAQLFF. CDR3 DNA: TGTGCCTGCGACACCGTCGGGGGGTCTTTGACAGCACAACTCTTCTTT.

Points on this clone: A junction boundary mismatches the germline segment, possibly from a read error. This chain connects TRDV2 to TRDJ3; 8 bases map to TRDD3. There are 18 residues in the CDR3. Germline-derived CDR1 and CDR2 are GEAIGNYY and EKD. CDR3 nucleotide sequence: TGTGCCTGTGACAGTACTGGGGGCCGCTCCTGGGACGCCCGACAGATGTTTTTC. Translated, it gives CACDSTGGRSWDARQMFF.

This clone was seen only a few times. The rearrangement joins TRDV1 to TRDJ1, with D possibly being TRDD3 (5 bases). The length of the CDR3 is 18 residues. V shed 3 bases and J shed 0 bases, with 20 bases lying between them. Looked up from germline, CDR1 is TSWWSYY and CDR2 is QGS. CDR3 loop: CALGEPGGGPRYTDKLIF. CDR3 DNA: TGTGCTCTTGGGGAGCCCGGGGGGGGGCCCAGGTACACCGATAAACTCATCTTT.

The chain uses TRDV2 and TRDJ3, with 12 positions matching TRDD3. Germline assignment: CDR1 GEAIGNYY and CDR2 EKD. The CDR3 consists of 19 residues. V lost 3 bases and J lost 0; bases outside the gene matches: 5. The CDR3 bases are TGTGCCTGTGACGCTACTGGGGGATACCGCTCCTGGGACACCCGACAGATGTTTTTC. Amino acids: CACDATGGYRSWDTRQMFF.

CDR3 loop: CALGALNLPSLLGYTDKLIF. The CDR3 DNA sequence: TGTGCTCTTGGGGCACTAAACCTTCCTTCATTACTGGGATACACCGATAAACTCATCTTT. This chain links TRDV1 with TRDJ1; the D gene is possibly TRDD2 (7 bases). Here the J gene was assigned by germline matching of the DNA, as TCRdb has none. Deletions cut 4 bases from V and 0 bases from J, with 27 bases between. Germline loops: CDR1 TSWWSYY, CDR2 QGS. The CDR3 sequence is 20 residues long.

Details on this clone: One junction end disagrees with the germline gene, perhaps due to a read error. Within the sample, other DNA sequences also encode this same CDR3. The rearrangement links TRDV2 to TRDJ3, with TRDD3 matching over 12 bases. This CDR3 is built from 19 residues. Germline V gene sequence: CDR1 GEAIGNYY, CDR2 EKD. This CDR3 is CACDILGDTHPWDTRQMFF. As DNA, the CDR3 is TGTGCCTGCGACATTCTGGGGGATACGCATCCCTGGGACACCCGACAGATGTTTTTC.

This clone turned up a few times. The rearrangement links TRDV1 to TRDJ1, with D perhaps TRDD2 (6 bases). This CDR3 comprises 17 residues. Germline V gene lookup returns CDR1 TSWWSYY and CDR2 QGS. The ends were cut back, 4 bases at V and 3 bases at J, with 21 bases in the middle. The CDR3 is CALGGPSRPGFADKLIF. DNA for the CDR3: TGTGCTCTTGGGGGGCCTTCCAGGCCCGGATTTGCCGATAAACTCATCTTT.

This clone is large in the sample. The chain links TRDV2 to TRDJ1; TRDD3 aligns across 8 bases. The J segment lost 0 bases and the V segment lost 3 bases, leaving 2 bases of the junction unmatched. The CDR3 sequence is 14 residues long. Germline CDR1 and CDR2: GEAIGNYY and EKD. The CDR3 region is CACDLLGDTDKLIF. In DNA, the CDR3 is TGTGCCTGTGACCTACTGGGGGACACCGATAAACTCATCTTT.

The rearrangement joins TRDV2 to TRDJ3, with 10 bases matching TRDD3. The germline CDR1 and CDR2 sequences are GEAIGNYY and EKD. J gave up 2 bases and V 2 bases, and 8 bases lay outside the gene matches. The CDR3 runs to 19 residues. The CDR3 here is CACDKVLGDSTWDTRQMFF. CDR3 coding DNA: TGTGCCTGTGACAAAGTACTGGGGGATTCGACCTGGGACACCCGACAGATGTTTTTC.

On this clone: A far more abundant clone sits one base away, making this likely a read error. The same CDR3 arises from other DNA sequences in this sample as well. J is TRDJ3 and V is TRDV2, with 9 nucleotides matching TRDD3. With V trimmed by 1 base and J by 1 base, 4 bases remained unmatched. The germline V gene has CDR1 GEAIGNYY and CDR2 EKD. The CDR3 has 18 amino acids. The CDR3 nucleotides are TGTGCCTGTGACACGTACTGGGGGAGTTCCTGGGACACCCGACAGATGTTTTTC. This gives the protein CACDTYWGSSWDTRQMFF.

Note on this clone: The same CDR3 also results from other DNA sequences found in this sample. The chain employs TRDV2 and TRDJ3; TRDD3 matches 12 bases. Unmatched junction bases numbered 9, after V lost 3 bases and J lost 4 bases. CDR1 and CDR2 (germline): GEAIGNYY, EKD. The CDR3 length is 19 residues. CDR3 in DNA: TGTGCCTGTGACTCTGTACTGGGGGATACTCGATGGGACACCCGACAGATGTTTTTC. It codes for CACDSVLGDTRWDTRQMFF.

This clone was counted between two and nine times. J is TRDJ1 and V is TRDV2; the match to TRDD3 covers 10 bases. V shed 0 bases and J 2 bases; nucleotides not matched to a gene: 17. The CDR3 sequence is 20 residues long. Germline CDR1 is GEAIGNYY and CDR2 is EKD. CDR3 amino acids: CACDTVGGGYPIPGTDKLIF. The CDR3 DNA reads TGTGCCTGTGACACCGTCGGTGGGGGATACCCCATCCCTGGGACCGATAAACTCATCTTT.

As regards this clone: A much more abundant neighbour one base away suggests this may be a read error. The chain has TRDV2 and TRDJ2, with 8 bases matching TRDD3. In germline, CDR1 is GEAIGNYY, CDR2 EKD. The CDR3 runs 17 residues. The CDR3 here is CACDSVLGASLTTQLFF. CDR3 sequence (DNA): TGTGCCTGTGACTCCGTACTGGGGGCCTCTTTGACAACACAACTCTTCTTT.

This clone is medium-sized by share. This chain connects TRAV29/DV5 to TRDJ1, with TRDD3 identical over 10 bases. The germline CDR1 and CDR2 sequences are NSMFDY and ISSIKDK. The CDR3 has 16 amino acids. The V gene end was trimmed by 2 bases and the J gene end by 0 bases; junction bases not matched to a gene: 7. CDR3 in amino acids: CAARVGGYLYTDKLIF. The DNA of the CDR3 is TGTGCAGCAAGAGTTGGGGGATACCTATACACCGATAAACTCATCTTT.

This clone appeared a few times. The junction departs from germline at one end; a sequencing error may be responsible. The CDR3 nucleotides are TGTGCTCTTGGGGAACTGTGGGGTAGCTGGGGGAGGTACACCGAAAAACTCATCTTT. Its translation is CALGELWGSWGRYTEKLIF. The chain links TRDV1 to TRDJ1; 8 bases map to TRDD3. The germline gives CDR1 TSWWSYY, CDR2 QGS. This CDR3 has 19 residues.